This entry lists 8 T cell receptor beta chains sequenced from one sample in a study of OX40 agonist ivuxolimab in advanced cancers. Here immunoSEQ multiplex PCR was the method, and the copy in TCRdb shows in-frame clones only, minus some. Counted here are 55,000 to 60,000 clones, approximately 80% occurring once; the ten biggest clones make up approximately 0.7%. Material: CD4+ or CD8+ T cells sorted from blood, obtained in a trial of the OX40 agonist ivuxolimab. The source of these receptors is an adult with an advanced solid tumor such as melanoma, head and neck, liver or kidney cancer.

This chain uses TRBV2 with TRBJ2-5, with TRBD1 matching 9 bases. Germline V gene data show CDR1 as SNHLY and CDR2 as FYNNEI. The CDR3 contains 14 residues. Trimming cost V 7 bases and J 3 bases; bases outside gene matches: 6. The CDR3 region is CASTPDRGKETQYF. The CDR3, as DNA: TGTGCCAGCACCCCGGACAGGGGAAAAGAGACCCAGTACTTC.

This clone was observed a handful of times. V is TRBV6-1 and J is TRBJ2-5; 7 nucleotides line up with TRBD1. The CDR3 has 14 residues. The germline gives CDR1 MNHNS, CDR2 SASEGT. V lost 6 bases and J lost 1; bases outside the gene matches: 5. DNA of the CDR3: TGTGCCAGCAGCACCGGGACAGCCCAAGAGACCCAGTACTTC. This sequence encodes CASSTGTAQETQYF.

The rearrangement links TRBV15 to TRBJ2-5; either TRBD1 or TRBD2 may supply D (5 bases each). CDR3 length: 15 amino acids. The V gene's germline CDR1 is LNHNV and CDR2 YYDKDF (reference sequence). V was trimmed by 3 bases and J by 2 bases, leaving 13 bases between them. The CDR3 sequence is CATSSSRGPQETQYF. The CDR3 coding sequence is TGTGCCACCAGCAGCTCGAGGGGTCCTCAAGAGACCCAGTACTTC.

The rearrangement joins TRBV28 to TRBJ2-3; tentative D call: TRBD2 (6 bases). The CDR3 covers 14 residues. The V gene lost 2 bases and the J gene lost 4 bases, with 10 bases spanning the gap. Germline CDR1 reads MDHEN; CDR2 reads SYDVKM. Here the CDR3 DNA reads TGTGCCAGCAGTTTAATGGGAGGAGCAGATACGCAGTATTTT. Protein: CASSLMGGADTQYF.

This chain connects TRBV5-5 to TRBJ2-1; no clear D gene. This CDR3 comprises 15 residues. Germline CDR1 SGHKS, CDR2 YYEKEE (reference sequence). V was pared by 6 bases and J by 5 bases, with 18 bases between. CDR3 in DNA: TGTGCCAGCACCACGTGGGTCGAGGCCCACAATGAGCAGTTCTTC. Residues: CASTTWVEAHNEQFF.

The chain carries TRBV13 and TRBJ1-4; D perhaps matches TRBD1 (5 bases). With 7 bases removed from V and 0 bases from J, the gap between germline ends came to 9 bases. The CDR3 totals 14 residues. The germline CDR1 and CDR2 sequences are PRHDT and FYEKMQ (reference sequence). In nucleotides, the CDR3 is TGTGCCAGCACCAAAGGGGCAACTAATGAAAAACTGTTTTTT. It is translated as CASTKGATNEKLFF. Using reference TRBV13 and TRBJ1-4 for the parts outside the CDR3, the full variable domain is AAGVIQSPRHLIKEKRETATLKCYPIPRHDTVYWYQQGPGQDPQFLISFYEKMQSDKGSIPDRFSAQQFSDYHSELNMSSLELGDSALYFCASTKGATNEKLFFGSGTQLSVL.

J is TRBJ2-1 and V is TRBV29-1; 10 nucleotides line up with TRBD2. Trimming took 4 bases from V and 6 from J; bases not matched to a gene: 3. Germline V gene lookup returns CDR1 SQVTM and CDR2 ANQGSEA. The length of the CDR3 is 13 residues. The CDR3 DNA reads as TGCAGCGTTGCAACTAGCGGGGCCAATGAGCAGTTCTTC. This translates into CSVATSGANEQFF.

V is TRBV5-1 and J is TRBJ1-6; tentative D call: TRBD1 (5 bases). The CDR3 is 16 residues long. Trimming shortened V by 0 bases and J by 5 bases, and 12 bases separated the two germline ends. Looked up from germline, CDR1 is SGHRS and CDR2 is YFSETQ. The CDR3 nucleotides read TGCGCCAGCAGCTTGGCCGCAGGGCTCAATAATTCACCCCTCCACTTT. Protein sequence: CASSLAAGLNNSPLHF.